Listed here are 12 T cell receptor beta chains from one sample, sequenced in a study of T cells in Graves' hyperthyroidism and ophthalmopathy. The investigators amplified TCR beta CDR3 regions from RNA transcripts. First-round RT-PCR targeting the TCR CDR3 was performed with the HTBI primer set. Via MiXCR, TCRdb re-called the multiplex PCR reads, giving one row per CDR3 protein. The top ten clones hold around a fifth of a sample with 300,000 to 450,000 distinct CDR3 sequences, roughly 14% of them seen once. Sequencing was performed on blood. The receptor set was obtained from a woman aged 25-40 years with Graves' ophthalmopathy.

This clonotype was seen many times. V and J are TRBV12-3 or TRBV12-4 and TRBJ1-6; D is perhaps TRBD1 (5 bases). Trimming removed 6 bases at V and 8 bases at J, with 23 bases between. The CDR3 covers 17 residues. CDR3 loop: CASSPPGGWGSDSPLHF. CDR3 nucleotides: TGTGCCAGCAGCCCACCTGGGGGTTGGGGAAGCGATTCACCCCTCCACTTT.

At least ten counts were recorded for this clonotype. The chain joins TRBV14 to TRBJ2-7; the D gene is possibly TRBD1 (6 bases). Trimming cost V 4 bases and J 2 bases, with 15 bases left between them. The CDR3 contains 15 residues. From germline, CDR1 is SGHDN and CDR2 FVKESK. The CDR3 is CASSPDRQFTYEQYF. The CDR3 nucleotides read TGTGCCAGCAGCCCGGACAGACAGTTTACCTACGAGCAGTACTTC.

The sample holds many counts of this clonotype. The chain has TRBV7-2 and TRBJ2-3; 7 nucleotides align to TRBD2. V was clipped by 5 bases and J by 1 base; unmatched bases: 12. Germline assignment: CDR1 SGHTA and CDR2 FQGNSA. The CDR3 contains 17 residues. CDR3 DNA sequence: TGTGCCAGCAGCGCCAGGGCTTTCGCGGGGGGCACAGATACGCAGTATTTT. Amino acid sequence: CASSARAFAGGTDTQYF.

The V gene is TRBV19, the J gene TRBJ1-1; D ambiguous. The CDR3 is made up of 14 amino acids. Trimming removed 3 bases at V and 1 base at J, with 9 bases between. CDR1 is LNHDA and CDR2 is SQIVND in the germline V gene (reference sequence). The CDR3 DNA is TGTGCCAGTAGTATGATCTCCCGGAACACTGAAGCTTTCTTT. Amino acid sequence: CASSMISRNTEAFF.

For this clonotype: A read error may account for a junction end that differs from germline. The genes are TRBV12-3 or TRBV12-4 and TRBJ1-5; the match to TRBD1 covers 8 bases. CDR3 size: 14 residues. The CDR3 is CTSSRAGGGQPQHF. The CDR3 DNA reads as TGTACCAGCAGTAGAGCAGGGGGCGGTCAGCCCCAGCATTTT.

This clonotype was seen ten or more times. The chain joins TRBV20-1 to TRBJ2-7; D ambiguous. This CDR3 has 15 amino acids. V lost 6 bases to trimming and J lost 6 bases, with 24 bases between them. Germline-derived CDR1 and CDR2 are DFQATT and SNEGSKA (reference sequence). The CDR3 bases are TGCAGTGCCGATCGGTCCCAGGCCCGTGCTGGCGAGCAGTACTTC. Amino acid sequence: CSADRSQARAGEQYF.

This clonotype was detected ten times or more. The CDR3 loop is CASSVLAGRDGYTF. CDR3 DNA sequence: TGTGCCAGCAGTGTATTGGCAGGGAGGGATGGCTACACCTTC. This chain connects TRBV6-1 to TRBJ1-2; D is possibly TRBD1 (5 bases). The CDR3 runs 14 residues. From germline, CDR1 is MNHNS and CDR2 SASEGT. The V and J ends lost 4 bases and 6 bases respectively, with 15 bases between them.

This clonotype appeared a few times. The CDR3 nucleotides are TGTGCCAGCTCACCAAATCAGGGTAGCCTGAGCACAGATACGCAGTATTTT. Its protein product is CASSPNQGSLSTDTQYF. The chain couples TRBV18 to TRBJ2-3; a possible D gene is TRBD1 (5 bases). The CDR3 runs 17 residues. Germline CDR1 KGHSH, CDR2 LQKENI. V was trimmed by 2 bases and J by 0 bases, leaving 15 bases between them.

In its sample, this clonotype was seen many times. The chain combines TRBV5-1 with TRBJ1-3, with D possibly TRBD1 on 6 matching bases. Germline CDR1 SGHRS, CDR2 YFSETQ. The CDR3 is 14 amino acids. The V and J ends lost 4 bases and 0 bases respectively, with 8 bases between them. The CDR3 DNA reads TGCGCCAGCAGCGAGACAGGCTCTGGAAACACCATATATTTT. It encodes CASSETGSGNTIYF.

This clonotype was counted ten times or more. The chain joins TRBV2 to TRBJ1-4, with 7 nucleotides matching TRBD1. Germline CDR1 reads SNHLY; CDR2 reads FYNNEI. This CDR3 is built from 15 residues. Trimming cost V 11 bases and J 0 bases; bases outside gene matches: 9. The CDR3 nucleotides are TGTGCCGGCCGACAGGGTAAAGCAACTAATGAAAAACTGTTTTTT. It is translated as CAGRQGKATNEKLFF.

The rearrangement joins TRBV25-1 to TRBJ1-2, with a tentative D call TRBD1 (5 bases). Looked up from germline, CDR1 is MGHDK and CDR2 is SYGVNS. Trimming removed 5 bases from V and 4 bases from J, with 17 bases in between. This CDR3 contains 15 residues. CDR3 sequence: CASSTGGSMPYGYTF. In DNA, the CDR3 is TGTGCCAGCAGTACTGGGGGGTCTATGCCCTATGGCTACACCTTC.

Many counts were recorded for this clonotype. The rearrangement links TRBV18 to TRBJ2-7; 8 nucleotides align to TRBD2. This CDR3 region has 15 residues. The J segment lost 4 bases and the V segment lost 6 bases, leaving 11 bases of the junction unmatched. CDR1 and CDR2 (germline): KGHSH, LQKENI. The CDR3 region is CASSAGGGTSYEQYF. The CDR3 DNA reads as TGTGCCAGCTCGGCCGGCGGGGGGACTTCATACGAGCAGTACTTC.